This T cell receptor (beta chain) stems from a study of blood T cell repertoires in COVID-19. V trimming: 4 bases; J trimming: 0 bases; junction bases outside the gene matches: 11. This CDR3 contains 17 residues. Germline V lookup: CDR1 SGHVS, CDR2 FQNEAQ. This clone was seen more than once but under ten times. Cohorts were determined from participant-reported clinical history. Within 2 weeks of study entry, exposed participants had contacted a PCR-confirmed or clinician-diagnosed COVID-19 case. Original handling: From reference gene primer amplification, estimates of nucleated cell counts were derived. TCRdb keeps only in-frame clones here, not all; method: immunoSEQ multiplex PCR. V and J calls and clone size are those listed in that table; D and trimming were worked out from the DNA. The top ten clones hold roughly 16% of a sample with a few hundred thousand clones, roughly 90% of them seen once.

The chain links TRBV7-8 to TRBJ2-5; 7 nucleotides align to TRBD2. The sequenced material came from PBMCs or T cells enriched from blood (not recorded which). The clonotype comes from a man aged 25-40 years who had been exposed to COVID-19. The CDR3 loop reads CASSSGLGDPYQETQYF. CDR3 in DNA: TGTGCCAGCAGCTCAGGACTAGGGGACCCGTACCAAGAGACCCAGTACTTC.